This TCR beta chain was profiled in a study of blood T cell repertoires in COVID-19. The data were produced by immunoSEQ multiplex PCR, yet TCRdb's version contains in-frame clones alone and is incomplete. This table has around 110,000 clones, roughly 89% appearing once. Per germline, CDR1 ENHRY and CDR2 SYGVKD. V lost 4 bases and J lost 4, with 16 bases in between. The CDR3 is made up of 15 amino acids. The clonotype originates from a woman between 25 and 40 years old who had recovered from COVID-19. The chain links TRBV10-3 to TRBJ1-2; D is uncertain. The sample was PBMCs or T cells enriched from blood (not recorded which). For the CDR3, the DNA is TGTGCCATCAGTGCCGGGCCCAGAGGAGGCTATGGCTACACCTTC. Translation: CAISAGPRGGYGYTF.